Sequencing of this TCR beta chain was carried out in a study of blood T cell repertoires in COVID-19 (dated by TCRdb to 2020 to 2022). About the full investigation: Samples covering the acute and convalescent phases of COVID-19 were provided by collaborators in the United States, Italy and Spain. The material from the prospective study consisted of cDNA or gDNA derived from T cells, B-cell-depleted T cells, or PBMCs. Subjects who had been exposed to COVID-19, were actively infected with it, or had recovered from it provided the deeply sampled blood TCRbeta repertoires that made up the dataset. The repertoires were released in a freely available public database intended as a resource for research on the immune response to SARS-CoV-2. The samples were drawn from two sources: the first 160 participants of the ongoing ImmuneRACE study, and 1,254 subjects contributed by 6 global collaborators. A de-identified subject ID, COVID-19 status, age in years and sex were almost always included in the sample metadata. HLA class I and class II types, where available, came from metadata supplied by the sample provider rather than from assay-based typing. What the work shows at the level of the full study, not this receptor alone: How much clinical and demographic metadata was included differed by source and by participant, and the metadata was provided uncurated.

At one collaborating source in Seattle, patients were enrolled during active infection and were followed longitudinally through the course of disease. Each collaborating institution followed its own protocols to collect whole blood in K2EDTA tubes. For TCRbeta analysis, collaborator samples were shipped as frozen whole blood, as isolated PBMCs, or as DNA extracted from either sample type. TCRbeta CDR3 regions were amplified from genomic DNA by means of the immunoSEQ Assay, a bias-controlled multiplex PCR. For the original study's pipeline: Within the assay, amplification of reference gene primers was used to estimate how many nucleated cells each sample contained. To quantify the absolute abundance of each unique TCRbeta CDR3 rearrangement, sequence reads were collapsed and filtered. For each sample, productive Simpson clonality was calculated by taking the square root of Simpson's diversity index across productive rearrangements. Not all clones reach the TCRdb copy of this immuneACCESS table, which keeps in-frame sequences only. Checked studies attribute under half of the gap to unresolved V genes and leave the rest unexplained. The V and J calls and clone size are taken from that table; D and trimming were inferred from the DNA. The sample has hundreds of thousands of clones on record, about 87% of them singletons. The ten largest make up over 2% of the sample.

Reading the germline V gene gives CDR1 SGHAT and CDR2 FQNNGV. Inclusive of the bounding cysteine and phenylalanine, the CDR3 is 19 residues long. Just CDR3 DNA is preserved here, 57 bases in frame from base 1. Compared with germline, V lacks 5 bases and J lacks 3 bases; bases without a gene match: 11. Notes on this clone: There is no known antigen for this receptor. Base qualities are not at hand, and no much larger clone is one base apart.

This chain is built from TRBV11-2 and TRBJ2-1; 15 middle bases align to TRBD2. The source is a woman aged 60-70 years with COVID-19, enrolled during active disease. Sequenced sample: peripheral blood. This receptor has the CDR3 CASSTAGTSGGPLYNEQFF. The nucleotide sequence is TGTGCCAGCAGCACGGCCGGGACTAGCGGGGGGCCCCTCTACAATGAGCAGTTCTTC.